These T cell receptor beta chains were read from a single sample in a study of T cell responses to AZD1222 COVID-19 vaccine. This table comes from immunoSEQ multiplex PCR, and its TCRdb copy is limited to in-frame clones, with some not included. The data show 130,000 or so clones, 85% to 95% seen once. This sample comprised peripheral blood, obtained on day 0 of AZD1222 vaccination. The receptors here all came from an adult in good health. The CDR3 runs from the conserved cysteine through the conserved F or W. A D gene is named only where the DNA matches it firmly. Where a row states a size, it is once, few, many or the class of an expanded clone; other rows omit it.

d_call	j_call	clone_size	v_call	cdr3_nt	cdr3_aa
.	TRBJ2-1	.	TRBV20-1	TGCAGTGCTAGTATGGGTACTAATGAGCAGTTCTTC	CSASMGTNEQFF
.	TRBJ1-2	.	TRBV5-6	TGTGCCAGCCGGGGGTTCTATGGCTACACCTTC	CASRGFYGYTF
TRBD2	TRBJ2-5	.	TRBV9	TGTGCCAGCAGCGTAGCTACCCTAGCGGGGGGACAAGAGACCCAGTACTTC	CASSVATLAGGQETQYF
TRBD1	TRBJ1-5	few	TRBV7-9	TGTGCCAGCAGCTCGACAGGGGTGGGTCAGCCCCAGCATTTT	CASSSTGVGQPQHF
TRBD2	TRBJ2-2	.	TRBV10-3	TGTGCCATCAGTGAGGGACTAGCGGGAGGTAACACCGGGGAGCTGTTTTTT	CAISEGLAGGNTGELFF
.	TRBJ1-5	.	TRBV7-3	TGTGCCAGCAGCACCGCAGGGAGGAATCAGCCCCAGCATTTT	CASSTAGRNQPQHF
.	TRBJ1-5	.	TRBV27	TGTGCCAGCAGTTTCCCGGGCGAGCCCCAGCATTTT	CASSFPGEPQHF
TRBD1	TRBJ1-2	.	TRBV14	TGTGCCAGCAGCTTCTCCAGACGGACAGGGGCGTTCGGCTACACCTTC	CASSFSRRTGAFGYTF
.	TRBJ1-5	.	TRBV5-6	TGTGCCAGCAGCCGTGGGTTAGACAATCAGCCCCAGCATTTT	CASSRGLDNQPQHF
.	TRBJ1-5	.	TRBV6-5	TGTGCCAGCAGCCGCGGCAATCAGCCCCAGCATTTT	CASSRGNQPQHF
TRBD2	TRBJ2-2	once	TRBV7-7	TGTGCTAGCAGCTCACCGGGACTAGAGAACACCGGGGAGCTGTTTTTT	CASSSPGLENTGELFF
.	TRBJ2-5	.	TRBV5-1	TGCGCCAGCAGCCTGGGACCAGCGGGCGAAATAGAGACCCAGTACTTC	CASSLGPAGEIETQYF
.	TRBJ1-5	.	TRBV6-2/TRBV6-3	TGTGCCAGCAGTAGAAAGGGAAATCAGCCCCAGCATTTT	CASSRKGNQPQHF
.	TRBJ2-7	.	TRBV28	TGTGCCAGCAGTTTGATTTCGGGGCACTACGAGCAGTACTTC	CASSLISGHYEQYF
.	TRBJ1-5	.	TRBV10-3	TGTGCCATCAGTGAGAGCCCAGATAGCAATCAGCCCCAGCATTTT	CAISESPDSNQPQHF
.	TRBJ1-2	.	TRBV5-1	TGCGCCAGCAGCTTGGACAGGGCCTATGGCTACACCTTC	CASSLDRAYGYTF
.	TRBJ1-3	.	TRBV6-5	TGTGCCAGCAGGAGGGACTCTGGAAACACCATATATTTT	CASRRDSGNTIYF
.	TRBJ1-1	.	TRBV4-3	TGCGCCAGCAGCCAAGACCAACTCCCGGAATGGACGAACACTGAAGCTTTCTTT	CASSQDQLPEWTNTEAFF
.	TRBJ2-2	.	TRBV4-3	TGCGCCAGCAGCCAAGATGGGGGTCCGGCAGGGCTCGACACCGGGGAGCTGTTTTTT	CASSQDGGPAGLDTGELFF
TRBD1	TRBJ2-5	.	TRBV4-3	TGCGCCAGCAGCCGGGACAGGTTCGGGGAGACCCAGTACTTC	CASSRDRFGETQYF
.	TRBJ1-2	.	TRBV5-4	TGTGCCAGCAGCTTCGACAGACGGACCGGCTACACCTTC	CASSFDRRTGYTF
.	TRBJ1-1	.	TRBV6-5	TGTGCCAGCCTTGGTCACAAGAACACTGAAGCTTTCTTT	CASLGHKNTEAFF
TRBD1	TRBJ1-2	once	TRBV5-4	TGTGCCAGCAGCGCCAGGGGGGCCAACTATGGCTACACCTTC	CASSARGANYGYTF
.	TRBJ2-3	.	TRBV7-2	TGTGCCAGCAGCTCCCCCCCCGGACTGGGTGGTGGCACAGATACGCAGTATTTT	CASSSPPGLGGGTDTQYF
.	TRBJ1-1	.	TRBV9	TGTGCCAGCAGCGTAGGCCCTCGACCCAGCCGTGACACTGAAGCTTTCTTT	CASSVGPRPSRDTEAFF
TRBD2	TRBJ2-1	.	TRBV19	TGTGCCAGTAGTATAGGGACTAGCGGTTTCTCCTACAATGAGCAGTTCTTC	CASSIGTSGFSYNEQFF
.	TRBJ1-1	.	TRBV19	TGTGCCAGTAGGGGGAGTACGAGTTTTACCATGAACACTGAAGCTTTCTTT	CASRGSTSFTMNTEAFF
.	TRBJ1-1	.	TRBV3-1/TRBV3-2	TGTGCCAGCAGCCAGACAGGGAACACTGAAGCTTTCTTT	CASSQTGNTEAFF
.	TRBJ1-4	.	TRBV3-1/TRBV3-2	TGTGCCAGCAGCCTATCAGCAGAGCGTGGAAAACTGTTTTTT	CASSLSAERGKLFF
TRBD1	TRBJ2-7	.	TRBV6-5	TGTGCCAGCAGAACGACAGGGGGCTCCTACGAGCAGTACTTC	CASRTTGGSYEQYF
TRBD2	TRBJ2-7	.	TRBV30	TGTGCCTGGCTGGGGAGGGGTCCCTACGAGCAGTACTTC	CAWLGRGPYEQYF
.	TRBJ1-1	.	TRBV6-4	TGTGCCAGCAGTGACTCAGGCGGCGGGTCTACCGAAGCTTTCTTT	CASSDSGGGSTEAFF
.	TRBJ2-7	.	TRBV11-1	TGTGCCAGCAGCTTAGTCAGCCCCTACGAGCAGTACTTC	CASSLVSPYEQYF
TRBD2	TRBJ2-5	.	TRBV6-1	TGTGCCAGCAGTGACCCAGCGGGAGGCCTTATCCAAGAGACCCAGTACTTC	CASSDPAGGLIQETQYF
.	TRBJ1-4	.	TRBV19	TGTGCCAGTACCACAGACGCAACTAATGAAAAACTGTTTTTT	CASTTDATNEKLFF
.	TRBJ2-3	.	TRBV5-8	TGTGCCAGCAGCTTGCGCGTTAGCACAGATACGCAGTATTTT	CASSLRVSTDTQYF
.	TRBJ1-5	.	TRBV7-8	TGTGCCAGCAGCTTAGCGCCAATAGAACTGAGCAATCAGCCCCAGCATTTT	CASSLAPIELSNQPQHF
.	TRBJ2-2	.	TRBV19	TGTGCCAGTACCTACCGTCACGACACTTACACCGGGGAGCTGTTTTTT	CASTYRHDTYTGELFF
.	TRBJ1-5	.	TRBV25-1	TGTGCCAGCAGCGCAGGTGTAGGGAGCAATCAGCCCCAGCATTTT	CASSAGVGSNQPQHF